What follows are 29 T cell receptor beta chains derived from one specimen sequenced in a study of T cell repertoires in cytomegalovirus infection. One entry per CDR3 protein, called by TCRdb with MiXCR from the reads. The table shows 630,000 or so distinct CDR3 sequences, with approximately 24% occurring only once. The sample taken for sequencing was CD8+ T cells from PBMCs. The receptor source for this set is a human donor in good health (CMV status not recorded). Some clones in this sample may be carry-over from other donors' samples.

The chain carries TRBV25-1 and TRBJ1-2; unclear D gene. The CDR3 is 15 residues long. CDR1 MGHDK and CDR2 SYGVNS come from the germline V gene. V was trimmed by 2 bases and J by 7 bases, leaving 17 bases between them. The DNA for the CDR3 is TGTGCCAGCAGTGAACCCTTGACTGGACGAAGTGGCTACACCTTC. It is translated as CASSEPLTGRSGYTF.

The V gene is TRBV2, the J gene TRBJ2-1; tentatively, D is TRBD2 (5 bases). Germline V gene data show CDR1 as SNHLY and CDR2 as FYNNEI. The V gene lost 9 bases and the J gene lost 0 bases, with 15 bases spanning the gap. This CDR3 spans 15 amino acids. DNA for the CDR3: TGTGCCAGGGGGATCGGGGAAACCTCCTACAATGAGCAGTTCTTC. Its translation: CARGIGETSYNEQFF.

For this clonotype: With a much larger clone just one base away, this may be a read error. The chain joins TRBV7-9 to TRBJ1-1; 10 nucleotides match TRBD1. The CDR3 is 15 residues long. In germline, CDR1 is SEHNR, CDR2 FQNEAQ (reference sequence). DNA of the CDR3: TGTGCCAACAGCAGGGGGACAGGGGCGCTGGCTGAAGCTTTCTTT. It specifies CANSRGTGALAEAFF.

This clonotype has a handful of counts. The CDR3 DNA reads TGTGCCAGCAGTTTATCTAACCAGCGCACCATCTACAATGAGCAGTTCTTC. Its translation: CASSLSNQRTIYNEQFF. The rearrangement uses TRBV27 and TRBJ2-1; D gene uncertain. Deletions cut 0 bases from V and 3 bases from J, with 15 bases between. The CDR3 has 17 amino acids. CDR1 is MNHEY, CDR2 SMNVEV, per germline (reference sequence).

This clonotype was seen more than once but under ten times. The J gene is TRBJ1-1, the V gene TRBV27; weak D call: TRBD1 (6 bases). The CDR3 consists of 12 residues. CDR1 MNHEY and CDR2 SMNVEV come from the germline V gene (reference sequence). V lost 5 bases, J lost 4 bases, and 8 bases lay in between. CDR3 sequence: CASSTGPTEAFF. The DNA for the CDR3 is TGTGCCAGCAGTACAGGGCCCACTGAAGCTTTCTTT.

Regarding this clonotype: A much bigger clone sits one base away, suggesting this may be a read error. The chain employs TRBV7-2 and TRBJ2-3; possibly TRBD2 for D (5 bases). Germline lookup yields CDR1 SGHTA and CDR2 FQGNSA. The CDR3 spans 16 residues. The CDR3 loop reads CANSLSLALSTDTQYF. Written as DNA, the CDR3 is TGTGCCAACAGCTTAAGCCTAGCCCTTAGCACAGATACGCAGTATTTT.

The table lists this clonotype with many counts. The chain employs TRBV7-9 and TRBJ2-1; D may be TRBD2 (5 bases). Trimming stripped 0 bases from V and 2 bases from J, with 8 bases between. Per germline, CDR1 SEHNR and CDR2 FQNEAQ (reference sequence). CDR3 size: 15 residues. CDR3 loop: CASSLAGATYNEQFF. The CDR3 DNA reads TGTGCCAGCAGCTTAGCGGGAGCAACCTACAATGAGCAGTTCTTC.

The table lists this clonotype with many counts. The V gene is TRBV25-1, the J gene TRBJ2-5; D is unresolved. V was clipped by 8 bases and J by 1 base, with 8 bases between them. This CDR3 spans 12 amino acids. Germline V CDR1 and CDR2: MGHDK, SYGVNS. Here the CDR3 reads CASSESQETQYF. CDR3 in DNA: TGTGCCAGCTCGGAGTCCCAAGAGACCCAGTACTTC.

This chain uses TRBV29-1 with TRBJ2-2, with D hard to call. Between the trimmed V and J ends, which lost 3 bases and 7 bases, there was a span of 6 bases. Germline lookup yields CDR1 SQVTM and CDR2 ANQGSEA. The CDR3 sequence is 11 residues long. The CDR3 bases are TGCAGCGTTGAGGAAAACGGGGAGCTGTTTTTT. Translating gives CSVEENGELFF.

V and J are TRBV12-3 or TRBV12-4 and TRBJ1-5, with D unclear. Trimming shortened V by 3 bases and J by 5 bases, and 11 bases separated the two germline ends. The CDR3 has 14 amino acids. The CDR3 region has the DNA TGTGCCAGCAGTTTTTACCGTGGGGATCAGCCCCAGCATTTT. This gives the protein CASSFYRGDQPQHF.

The chain links TRBV28 to TRBJ1-2; TRBD1 might be the D (6 bases). V lost 5 bases and J lost 4, with 14 bases in between. Germline assignment: CDR1 MDHEN and CDR2 SYDVKM. The CDR3 runs to 14 residues. The CDR3 DNA follows: TGTGCCAGCAGTCCGGCCGGGACACTCTATGGCTACACCTTC. Its protein is CASSPAGTLYGYTF.

This clonotype was found many times. V and J are TRBV6-5 and TRBJ2-1; 9 bases agree with TRBD1. There are 15 residues in the CDR3. The V gene's germline CDR1 is MNHEY and CDR2 SVGAGI. J was trimmed by 8 bases and V by 0 bases; bases with no gene match: 5. Here the CDR3 reads CASSYSGTGSHEQFF. The CDR3, as DNA: TGTGCCAGCAGTTACTCCGGGACAGGGTCCCATGAGCAGTTCTTC.

There are a few counts of this clonotype. The chain has TRBV20-1 and TRBJ2-1; the match to TRBD2 covers 10 bases. V gave up 3 bases and J gave up 6 bases; unmatched junction bases: 8. There are 15 residues in the CDR3. Germline CDR1 DFQATT, CDR2 SNEGSKA (reference sequence). CDR3 DNA: TGCAGTGCTAGGAGGCTAGCGGGGGAGCTCAATGAGCAGTTCTTC. Its translation is CSARRLAGELNEQFF.

The V call is TRBV5-1, the J call TRBJ2-2, with 12 bases fitting TRBD2. J lost 3 bases, V lost 0 bases, and 6 bases had no gene match. The V gene's germline CDR1 is SGHRS and CDR2 YFSETQ. CDR3 size: 18 residues. The CDR3 is CASSLGTSGVSDTGELFF. The CDR3 nucleotides read TGCGCCAGCAGCTTGGGGACTAGCGGGGTTAGCGACACCGGGGAGCTGTTTTTT.

This sequence joins TRBV7-6 and TRBJ2-7; D remains ambiguous. The CDR3 is 13 residues long. V was shortened by 1 base and J by 3 bases, with 7 bases between the two germline ends. Germline V lookup: CDR1 SGHVS, CDR2 FNYEAQ. CDR3 nucleotides: TGTGCCAGCAGCTTAGAGGCAGACTACGAGCAGTACGTC. Protein: CASSLEADYEQYV.

This clonotype came up many times. The chain links TRBV28 to TRBJ2-1; the D gene is possibly TRBD2 (6 bases). Germline V lookup: CDR1 MDHEN, CDR2 SYDVKM. V lost 7 bases and J lost 8, with 9 bases in between. The CDR3 has 11 amino acids. The CDR3 loop is CASTWGDEQFF. DNA for the CDR3: TGTGCCAGCACGTGGGGGGATGAGCAGTTCTTC.

This chain uses TRBV6-1 with TRBJ2-7, with D tentatively TRBD1 (6 bases). CDR1 and CDR2 from the germline V gene are MNHNS and SASEGT. The length of the CDR3 is 13 residues. V was shortened by 8 bases and J by 2 bases, with 13 bases between the two germline ends. The CDR3, as DNA: TGTGCCAGCGGACAGTCGTCCCCCTACGAGCAGTACTTC. It codes for CASGQSSPYEQYF.

The CDR3 loop is CASTPCRGVREQYV. In DNA, the CDR3 is TGTGCCAGCACCCCTTGCCGGGGGGTCCGGGAGCAGTACGTC. J is TRBJ2-7 and V is TRBV12-3 or TRBV12-4; TRBD2 matches at 7 bases. This CDR3 comprises 14 residues. Germline trimming cut 7 bases from V and 7 bases from J; bases unmatched to any gene: 13.

The chain joins TRBV6-1 to TRBJ2-1; 9 nucleotides line up with TRBD1. CDR1 and CDR2 from the germline V gene are MNHNS and SASEGT. The CDR3 is 15 residues long. J lost 6 bases, V lost 5 bases, and 8 bases had no gene match. CDR3 nucleotides: TGTGCCAGCAGTTTTGGGACAGGGAGGGTCAATGAGCAGTTCTTC. This encodes CASSFGTGRVNEQFF.

This clonotype was counted many times. The rearrangement joins TRBV7-8 to TRBJ2-7; 7 nucleotides match TRBD1. The V segment lost 5 bases and the J segment 3 bases; nucleotides outside the gene matches: 7. The CDR3 has 14 residues. Per germline, CDR1 SGHVS and CDR2 FQNEAQ. The CDR3 DNA reads as TGTGCCAGCAGCCAACCCGGGACAGACTACGAGCAGTACGTC. Its translation is CASSQPGTDYEQYV.

As to this clonotype: Being one base from a much bigger clone, this may be a read error. The rearrangement joins TRBV28 to TRBJ2-3, with 9 nucleotides matching TRBD2. The CDR3 is 17 residues long. CDR1 MDHEN and CDR2 SYDVKM come from the germline V gene. CDR3 in DNA: TGTGCCAGCCGTTTAGGTGGTAGCGGGGGCCCCACAGATACGCAGTATTTT. The encoded protein is CASRLGGSGGPTDTQYF.

In this sample, this clonotype turned up many times. This rearrangement joins TRBV6-5 to TRBJ2-5; D uncertain. CDR1 and CDR2 from the germline V gene are MNHEY and SVGAGI. This CDR3 is 15 amino acids long. The V and J ends lost 2 bases and 2 bases respectively, with 12 bases between them. CDR3 DNA sequence: TGTGCCAGCAGTTACCTCATCGACGGGCAAGAGACCCAGTACTTC. Translating it yields CASSYLIDGQETQYF.

CDR3 residues: CASSDALTGGPADTQYF. DNA of the CDR3: TGTGCCAGCAGCGACGCCTTAACGGGGGGGCCCGCAGATACGCAGTATTTT. The chain combines TRBV9 with TRBJ2-3, with 8 bases matching TRBD2. The V and J ends lost 3 bases and 4 bases, in that order; junction bases with no gene match: 13. In germline, CDR1 is SGDLS, CDR2 YYNGEE. This CDR3 is built from 17 residues.

In this sample, this clonotype turned up many times. This chain links TRBV20-1 with TRBJ2-1; 8 bases fit TRBD2. V trimming: 2 bases; J trimming: 4 bases; junction bases outside the gene matches: 16. Per the germline V gene, CDR1 is DFQATT and CDR2 is SNEGSKA (reference sequence). There are 18 residues in the CDR3. The CDR3 sequence: CSARPTPGTGGLYNEQFF. Written as DNA, the CDR3 is TGCAGTGCTAGACCTACTCCAGGCACGGGGGGGCTTTACAATGAGCAGTTCTTC.

This clonotype was detected ten times or more. The chain joins TRBV7-8 to TRBJ1-1, with D uncertain. The CDR3 is made up of 14 amino acids. Trimming removed 5 bases from V and 4 bases from J, with 14 bases in between. Germline V gene sequence: CDR1 SGHVS, CDR2 FQNEAQ. The CDR3 sequence: CASSPGSASTEAFF. In DNA, the CDR3 is TGTGCCAGCAGCCCGGGATCCGCGAGCACTGAAGCTTTCTTT.

As concerns this clonotype: An end of the junction does not agree with germline; a read error may underlie this. CDR3 DNA: TGTGCCAGCAGCCAGGGGACAGATGGCTACACCTTC. Translation: CASSQGTDGYTF. The chain employs TRBV4-1 and TRBJ1-2, with 7 bases matching TRBD1. Germline CDR1 and CDR2: MGHRA and YSYEKL. This CDR3 contains 12 residues.

The chain employs TRBV24-1 and TRBJ2-5, with D maybe TRBD1 (6 bases). The V gene's germline CDR1 is KGHDR and CDR2 SFDVKD. The V end lost 5 bases, the J end lost 0 bases, and 9 bases lay between the germline ends. The CDR3 is 14 amino acids. CDR3 sequence: CATSAGQNQETQYF. For the CDR3, the DNA is TGTGCCACCAGTGCCGGACAGAACCAAGAGACCCAGTACTTC.

This clonotype was counted between two and nine times. This sequence joins TRBV12-5 and TRBJ2-7; TRBD2 might be the D (7 bases). Germline V gene sequence: CDR1 LGHNT, CDR2 FRNRAP. This CDR3 has 12 amino acids. V lost 6 bases and J lost 5, with 11 bases in between. The CDR3 reads CASGRGADEQYF. The CDR3 DNA reads TGTGCTAGTGGCCGGGGGGCCGACGAGCAGTACTTC.

This clonotype was found many times. V and J are TRBV6-1 and TRBJ2-7, with a possible D match to TRBD2 (5 bases). Trimming stripped 6 bases from V and 3 bases from J, with 21 bases between. Germline CDR1 reads MNHNS; CDR2 reads SASEGT. This CDR3 is built from 16 residues. In nucleotides, the CDR3 is TGTGCCAGCAGAACGCCCTCGGGGTCGGCCATCTACGAGCAGTACTTC. Translating gives CASRTPSGSAIYEQYF.